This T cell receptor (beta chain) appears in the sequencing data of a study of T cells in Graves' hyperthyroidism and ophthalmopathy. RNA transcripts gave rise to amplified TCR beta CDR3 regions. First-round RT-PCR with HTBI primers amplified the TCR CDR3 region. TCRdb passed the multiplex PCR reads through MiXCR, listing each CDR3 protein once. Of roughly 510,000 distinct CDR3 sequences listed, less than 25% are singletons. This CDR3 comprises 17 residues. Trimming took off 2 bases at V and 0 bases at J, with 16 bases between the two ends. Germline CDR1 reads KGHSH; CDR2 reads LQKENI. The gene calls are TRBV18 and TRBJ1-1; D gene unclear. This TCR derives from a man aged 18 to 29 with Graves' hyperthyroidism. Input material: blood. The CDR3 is CASSPRGPKSMNTEAFF. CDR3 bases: TGTGCCAGCTCACCAAGAGGCCCCAAGTCAATGAACACTGAAGCTTTCTTT.